Detailed here is one T cell receptor beta chain. What it binds is not known. The sample is drawn from a study of long-term antiretroviral therapy in people with HIV. Study conclusions and caveats: Across all time points, the repertoire was dominated by clones that expanded before ART. Controls exceeded HIV repertoires in CDR3 length range. Upon ART, diversity increased but remained lower than transplant donor controls.

The assay used was immunoSEQ (version v3.0), run at survey level. The target of sequencing was 40,000-50,000 T-cell genomes per sample. This table comes from immunoSEQ multiplex PCR, and its TCRdb copy is limited to in-frame clones, with some not included. The sample consists of around 21,000 clones, about nine tenths of them appearing once. This CDR3 region has 12 residues. Germline V gives CDR1 MNHEY, CDR2 SVGAGI. V dropped 7 bases and J dropped 8 bases, with 13 bases sitting between them. This receptor was taken from a man aged 18 to 29 with HIV. The specimen was unsorted PBMCs, collected 0.2 years before starting antiretroviral therapy. The chain is built from TRBV6-5 and TRBJ2-3; D is unclear. The CDR3 sequence: CASKRPGATQYF. The CDR3 coding sequence is TGTGCCAGCAAGCGACCGGGTGCTACGCAGTATTTT.